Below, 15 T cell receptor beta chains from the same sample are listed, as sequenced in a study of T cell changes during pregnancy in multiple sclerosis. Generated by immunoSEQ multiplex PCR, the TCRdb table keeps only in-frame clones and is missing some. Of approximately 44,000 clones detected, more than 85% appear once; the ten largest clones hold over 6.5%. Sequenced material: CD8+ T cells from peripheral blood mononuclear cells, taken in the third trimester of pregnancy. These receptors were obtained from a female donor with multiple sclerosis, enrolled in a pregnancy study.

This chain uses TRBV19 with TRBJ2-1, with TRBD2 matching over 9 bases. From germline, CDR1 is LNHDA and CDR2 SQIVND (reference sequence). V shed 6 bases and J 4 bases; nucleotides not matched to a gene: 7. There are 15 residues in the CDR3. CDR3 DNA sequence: TGTGCCAGTAGCCCGACTAGCGGAGCGTACAATGAGCAGTTCTTC. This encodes CASSPTSGAYNEQFF. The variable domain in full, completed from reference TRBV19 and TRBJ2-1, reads DGGITQSPKYLFRKEGQNVTLSCEQNLNHDAMYWYRQDPGQGLRLIYYSQIVNDFQKGDIAEGYSVSREKKESFPLTVTSAQKNPTAFYLCASSPTSGAYNEQFFGPGTRLTVL.

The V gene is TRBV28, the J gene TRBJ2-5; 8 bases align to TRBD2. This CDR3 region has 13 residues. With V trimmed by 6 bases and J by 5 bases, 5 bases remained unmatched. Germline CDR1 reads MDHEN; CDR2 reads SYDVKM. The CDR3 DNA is TGTGCCAGCAGGTCGGGAGGGTGGGAGACCCAGTACTTC. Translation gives CASRSGGWETQYF.

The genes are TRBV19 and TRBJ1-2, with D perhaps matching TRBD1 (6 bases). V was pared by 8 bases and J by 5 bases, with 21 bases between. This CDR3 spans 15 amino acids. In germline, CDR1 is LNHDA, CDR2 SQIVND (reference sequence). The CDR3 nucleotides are TGTGCCAGTTCAGTCCGGGACACTTTATGGTATGGCTACACCTTC. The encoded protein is CASSVRDTLWYGYTF.

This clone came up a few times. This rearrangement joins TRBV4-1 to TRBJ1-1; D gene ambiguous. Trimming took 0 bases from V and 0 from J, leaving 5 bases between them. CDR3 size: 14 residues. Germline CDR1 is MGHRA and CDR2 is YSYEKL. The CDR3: CASSQDSVNTEAFF. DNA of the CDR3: TGCGCCAGCAGCCAAGACTCGGTGAACACTGAAGCTTTCTTT.

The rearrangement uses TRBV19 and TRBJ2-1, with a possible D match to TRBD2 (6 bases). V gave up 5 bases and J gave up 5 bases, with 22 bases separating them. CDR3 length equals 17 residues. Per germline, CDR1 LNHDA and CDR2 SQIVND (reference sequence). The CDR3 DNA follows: TGTGCCAGTAGTGTACTAGCTGGAGTCGATCCCAACAATGAGCAGTTCTTC. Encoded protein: CASSVLAGVDPNNEQFF.

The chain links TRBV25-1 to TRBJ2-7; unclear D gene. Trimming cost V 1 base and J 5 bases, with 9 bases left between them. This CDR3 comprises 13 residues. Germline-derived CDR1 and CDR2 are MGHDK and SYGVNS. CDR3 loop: CASSESLADEQYF. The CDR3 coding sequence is TGTGCCAGCAGTGAATCGTTGGCTGACGAGCAGTACTTC.

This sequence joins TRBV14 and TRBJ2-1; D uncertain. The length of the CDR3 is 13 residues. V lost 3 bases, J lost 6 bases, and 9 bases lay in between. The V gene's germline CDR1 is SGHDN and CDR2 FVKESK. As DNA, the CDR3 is TGTGCCAGCAGCCACCGTATGTTCAATGAGCAGTTCTTC. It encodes CASSHRMFNEQFF.

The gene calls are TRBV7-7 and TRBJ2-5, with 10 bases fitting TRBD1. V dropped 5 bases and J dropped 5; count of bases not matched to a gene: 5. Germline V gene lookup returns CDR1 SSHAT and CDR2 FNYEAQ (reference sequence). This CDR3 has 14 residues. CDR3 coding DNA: TGTGCCAGCAGCCCTCGACAGGGGGCCGAGACCCAGTACTTC. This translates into CASSPRQGAETQYF.

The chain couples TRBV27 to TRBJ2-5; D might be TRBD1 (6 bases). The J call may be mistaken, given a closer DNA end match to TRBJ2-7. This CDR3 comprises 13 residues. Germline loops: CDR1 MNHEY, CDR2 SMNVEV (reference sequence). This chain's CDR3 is CASSFGTLYEQYF. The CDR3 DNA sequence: TGTGCCAGCAGTTTTGGGACACTATACGAGCAGTACTTC.

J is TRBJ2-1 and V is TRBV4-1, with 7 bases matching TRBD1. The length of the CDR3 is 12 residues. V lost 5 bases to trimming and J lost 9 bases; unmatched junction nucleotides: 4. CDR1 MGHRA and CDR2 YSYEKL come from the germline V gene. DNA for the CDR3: TGCGCCAGCAGCTCCGCAGGGGGTGAGCAGTTCTTC. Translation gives CASSSAGGEQFF.

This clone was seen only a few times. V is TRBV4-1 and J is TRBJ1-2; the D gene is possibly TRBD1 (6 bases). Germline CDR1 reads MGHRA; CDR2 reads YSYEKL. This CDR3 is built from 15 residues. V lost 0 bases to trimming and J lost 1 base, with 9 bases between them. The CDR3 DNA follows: TGCGCCAGCAGCCAAGAGCCAGGGGTTAACTATGGCTACACCTTC. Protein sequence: CASSQEPGVNYGYTF.

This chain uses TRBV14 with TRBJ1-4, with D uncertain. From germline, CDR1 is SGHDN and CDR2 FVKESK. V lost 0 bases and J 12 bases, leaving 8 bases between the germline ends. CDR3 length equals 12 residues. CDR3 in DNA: TGTGCCAGCAGCCAAGACTACGGAGAACTGTTTTTT. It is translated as CASSQDYGELFF.

The CDR3, as DNA: TGTGCCAGCAGTTTAGGTCCATCCGGGATCGAGGAAGATACGCAGTATTTT. As protein: CASSLGPSGIEEDTQYF. The chain links TRBV28 to TRBJ2-3, with a weak D call TRBD2 (5 bases). Germline values: CDR1 MDHEN, CDR2 SYDVKM. V dropped 2 bases and J dropped 5 bases, with 20 bases sitting between them. The CDR3 has 17 residues.

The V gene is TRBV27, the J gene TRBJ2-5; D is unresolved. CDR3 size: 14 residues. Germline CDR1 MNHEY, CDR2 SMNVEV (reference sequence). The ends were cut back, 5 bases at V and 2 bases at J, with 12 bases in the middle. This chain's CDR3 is CASSQYTEQETQYF. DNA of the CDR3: TGTGCCAGCAGTCAATACACCGAACAAGAGACCCAGTACTTC.

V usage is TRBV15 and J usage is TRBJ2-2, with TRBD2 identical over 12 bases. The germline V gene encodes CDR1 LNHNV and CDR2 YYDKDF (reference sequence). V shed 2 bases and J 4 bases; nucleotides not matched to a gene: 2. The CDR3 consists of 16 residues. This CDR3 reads CATSRLAGGGTGELFF. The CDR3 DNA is TGTGCCACCAGCAGACTAGCGGGGGGGGGCACCGGGGAGCTGTTTTTT.